This T cell receptor (beta chain) was documented in a study of shared clonotypes between healthy human individuals. Donors were Caucasian adults residing in Nashville, Tennessee, USA. On this clone: This sequence is one base from a far larger clone and is likely a read error.

Under the authors' procedure: Filtering of immunoSEQ junctional sequences could not match full-length read filtering. Using immunoSEQ multiplex PCR, the repertoire was profiled, and TCRdb retains in-frame clones only, with some absent. D and trimming were read from the DNA, whereas the V and J calls and clone size are those reported in that table. The sample lists some 700,000 clones, 90% occurring once. Germline CDR1 is PRHDT and CDR2 is FYEKMQ (reference sequence). The CDR3 contains 11 residues. Trimming removed 5 bases from V and 8 bases from J, with 6 bases in between. This receptor was identified in a man between 18 and 29 years old in good health. Some clones in this sample may be carry-over from other donors' samples. V usage is TRBV13 and J usage is TRBJ1-4, with unresolved D. The sequenced sample consisted of memory CD8+ T cells from PBMCs. As for subset: CD45RO+ cells pooled with CCR7-negative TemRA cells. The CDR3, as DNA: TGTGCCAGCAGCGTGGGGGAAAAACTGTTTTTT. This gives the protein CASSVGEKLFF. Looking up the rest from reference TRBV13 and TRBJ1-4 gives the full variable domain: AAGVIQSPRHLIKEKRETATLKCYPIPRHDTVYWYQQGPGQDPQFLISFYEKMQSDKGSIPDRFSAQQFSDYHSELNMSSLELGDSALYFCASSVGEKLFFGSGTQLSVL.